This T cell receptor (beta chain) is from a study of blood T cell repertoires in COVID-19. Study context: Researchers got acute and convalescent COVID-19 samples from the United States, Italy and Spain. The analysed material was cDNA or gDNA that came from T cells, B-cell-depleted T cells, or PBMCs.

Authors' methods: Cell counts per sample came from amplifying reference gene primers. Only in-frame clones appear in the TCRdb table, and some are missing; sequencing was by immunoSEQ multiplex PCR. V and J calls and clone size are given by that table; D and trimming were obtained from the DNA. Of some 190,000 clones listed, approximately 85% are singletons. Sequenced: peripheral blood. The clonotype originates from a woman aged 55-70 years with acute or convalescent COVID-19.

CDR3 DNA sequence: TGTGCCAGCAGCTTATTAGGAGGCCCCCTCCACTTT. Protein sequence: CASSLLGGPLHF. The chain joins TRBV11-2 to TRBJ1-6; D ambiguous. This CDR3 has 12 residues. Trimming pared 2 bases from V and 13 bases from J, leaving 9 bases between. CDR1 and CDR2 (germline): SGHAT, FQNNGV.